This passage covers 28 T cell receptor beta chains from one sample sequenced in a study of cytomegalovirus exposure and HLA in healthy donors (dated by TCRdb to the late 2010s). Library prep was done by the immunoSEQ multiplex PCR assay. The multiplex PCR relied on a mix of 60 forward primers for TCR Vbeta segments and 13 reverse primers for TCR Jbeta segments. In TCRdb, the immuneACCESS table is reduced to in-frame sequences with V and J assigned. These tables do not hold every clone; where another copy was compared, an unresolved V gene accounts for under half, and the others remain unexplained. The sample table contains approximately 190,000 clones; only one count was recorded for roughly four fifths of them. The ten largest clones capture approximately 3.6% of the sample. The specimen sequenced was PBMCs. The receptor set was obtained from a man in his forties in good health and CMV-seropositive.

The chain has TRBV6-5 and TRBJ1-4; D not resolved. Per germline, CDR1 MNHEY and CDR2 SVGAGI. The CDR3 length is 13 residues. V lost 1 base and J 7 bases, leaving 7 bases between the germline ends. DNA for the CDR3: TGTGCCAGCAGTTACTATACCAGTGAAAAACTGTTTTTT. Translated: CASSYYTSEKLFF.

V and J are TRBV9 and TRBJ2-2, with a tentative D call TRBD2 (7 bases). CDR3 size: 17 residues. Germline values: CDR1 SGDLS, CDR2 YYNGEE. Trimming cost V 7 bases and J 4 bases, with 23 bases left between them. In nucleotides, the CDR3 is TGTGCCAGCCGAAAGGGAGGCGGGGGCTATAGCACCGGGGAGCTGTTTTTT. Amino acids: CASRKGGGGYSTGELFF.

The chain recombines TRBV10-3 with TRBJ2-2; 9 bases match TRBD1. Germline V gives CDR1 ENHRY, CDR2 SYGVKD. This CDR3 contains 15 residues. Trimming removed 2 bases from V and 6 bases from J; junction bases left unmatched: 4. The CDR3 bases are TGTGCCATCAGTGAGGGGAGACAGGGGGCCGGGGAGCTGTTTTTT. It translates to CAISEGRQGAGELFF.

The chain carries TRBV5-1 and TRBJ1-5; D perhaps matches TRBD1 (6 bases). The V end was cut by 3 bases, the J end by 3 bases, with 16 bases between. Germline values: CDR1 SGHRS, CDR2 YFSETQ. The CDR3 length is 16 residues. CDR3: CASSWGPTGNNQPQHF. DNA of the CDR3: TGCGCCAGCAGCTGGGGCCCAACAGGGAACAATCAGCCCCAGCATTTT.

The chain links TRBV5-6 to TRBJ2-7, with D maybe TRBD1 (6 bases). The length of the CDR3 is 14 residues. CDR1 and CDR2 from the germline V gene are SGHDT and YYEEEE. The V gene lost 4 bases and the J gene lost 2 bases, with 13 bases spanning the gap. This CDR3 reads CASSLWTAPYEQYF. The CDR3 nucleotides read TGTGCCAGCAGCCTCTGGACAGCTCCCTACGAGCAGTACTTC. The full variable domain, in which reference TRBV5-6 and TRBJ2-7 provide the parts outside the CDR3, is DAGVTQSPTHLIKTRGQQVTLRCSPKSGHDTVSWYQQALGQGPQFIFQYYEEEERQRGNFPDRFSGHQFPNYSSELNVNALLLGDSALYLCASSLWTAPYEQYFGPGTRLTVT.

For this clone: This CDR3 is also generated by other DNA sequences in the sample. This sequence joins TRBV9 and TRBJ2-7; D is possibly TRBD2 (6 bases). There are 14 residues in the CDR3. V was clipped by 7 bases and J by 3 bases, with 17 bases between them. CDR1 is SGDLS and CDR2 is YYNGEE in the germline V gene. CDR3 protein: CASAPGTGVYEQYF. The CDR3 nucleotides are TGTGCCAGCGCCCCCGGGACTGGAGTCTACGAGCAGTACTTC. The full variable domain, completed using reference TRBV9 and TRBJ2-7, is DSGVTQTPKHLITATGQRVTLRCSPRSGDLSVYWYQQSLDQGLQFLIQYYNGEERAKGNILERFSAQQFPDLHSELNLSSLELGDSALYFCASAPGTGVYEQYFGPGTRLTVT.

This chain's CDR3 is CASSTDRGNFQPQHF. As DNA, the CDR3 is TGTGCCAGTAGTACGGACAGGGGGAATTTTCAGCCCCAGCATTTT. V and J are TRBV19 and TRBJ1-5; 10 nucleotides match TRBD1. The CDR3 is 15 amino acids. The germline CDR1 and CDR2 sequences are LNHDA and SQIVND (reference sequence). The J segment lost 6 bases and the V segment lost 4 bases, leaving 6 bases of the junction unmatched.

The chain combines TRBV7-2 with TRBJ2-7; D is unresolved. This CDR3 is built from 11 residues. CDR1 and CDR2 from the germline V gene are SGHTA and FQGNSA. Between the trimmed V and J ends, which lost 0 bases and 7 bases, there was a span of 4 bases. The CDR3 nucleotides read TGTGCCAGCAGCTTAGCGCGTGAGCAGTACTTC. Its protein product is CASSLAREQYF.

This rearrangement joins TRBV5-4 to TRBJ2-3; D gene uncertain. The length of the CDR3 is 12 residues. V was trimmed by 3 bases and J by 4 bases, leaving 6 bases between them. Germline V CDR1 and CDR2: SGHNT, YYREEE (reference sequence). The CDR3, as DNA: TGTGCCAGCAGCTCGAGTTCAGATACGCAGTATTTT. Protein sequence: CASSSSSDTQYF.

The V call is TRBV11-3, the J call TRBJ1-2; unclear D gene. The CDR3 is 14 amino acids. Deletions cut 1 base from V and 2 bases from J, with 8 bases between. Looked up from germline, CDR1 is SGHNT and CDR2 is YENEEA. In DNA form, the CDR3 reads TGTGCCAGCAGCTTAGGCCTAACCAACTATGGCTACACCTTC. Translating it yields CASSLGLTNYGYTF.

The chain carries TRBV13 and TRBJ1-2; 7 nucleotides align to TRBD1. V shed 0 bases, J shed 7 bases, and the junction held 2 bases outside the gene matches. Germline CDR1 and CDR2: PRHDT and FYEKMQ (reference sequence). The CDR3 loop spans 13 amino acids. CDR3 in amino acids: CASSLGRGIGYTF. CDR3 in DNA: TGTGCCAGCAGCTTAGGCAGGGGGATTGGCTACACCTTC.

The J gene is TRBJ2-3, the V gene TRBV7-8; a weak D match, TRBD1 (6 bases). The CDR3 has 15 amino acids. CDR1 and CDR2 from the germline V gene are SGHVS and FQNEAQ. V was clipped by 5 bases and J by 0 bases, with 12 bases between them. This chain's CDR3 is CASSPRGASTDTQYF. The CDR3 DNA reads TGTGCCAGCAGCCCCAGGGGCGCAAGCACAGATACGCAGTATTTT.

This clone was observed a handful of times. Other DNA sequences in this sample translate to the same CDR3. The rearrangement links TRBV5-1 to TRBJ2-2, with 10 bases aligning to TRBD1. Germline V CDR1 and CDR2: SGHRS, YFSETQ. Trimming removed 5 bases from V and 3 bases from J; junction bases left unmatched: 1. The CDR3 contains 14 residues. The CDR3 spells CASRGTGDTGELFF. CDR3 sequence (DNA): TGCGCCAGCAGGGGGACAGGGGACACCGGGGAGCTGTTTTTT. The full variable domain, its missing parts supplied by reference TRBV5-1 and TRBJ2-2, is KAGVTQTPRYLIKTRGQQVTLSCSPISGHRSVSWYQQTPGQGLQFLFEYFSETQRNKGNFPGRFSGRQFSNSRSEMNVSTLELGDSALYLCASRGTGDTGELFFGEGSRLTVL.

This chain joins TRBV11-1 and TRBJ2-2; a possible D gene is TRBD2 (6 bases). The CDR3 is 15 residues long. CDR1 and CDR2 (germline): SGHAT, FQDESV (reference sequence). V was clipped by 5 bases and J by 2 bases, with 12 bases between them. The CDR3 region has the DNA TGTGCCAGCAGCCCGCGGGACCGTAACACCGGGGAGCTGTTTTTT. Amino acids: CASSPRDRNTGELFF.

This clone was seen more than once but under ten times. The J gene is TRBJ1-1, the V gene TRBV11-2, with TRBD1 identical over 10 bases. The CDR3 runs to 15 residues. Germline loops: CDR1 SGHAT, CDR2 FQNNGV. Unmatched junction bases numbered 1, after V lost 2 bases and J lost 1 base. In nucleotides, the CDR3 is TGTGCCAGCAGCTTATGGACAGGGGGGAACACTGAAGCTTTCTTT. Protein product: CASSLWTGGNTEAFF. Based on the CDR3 plus reference TRBV11-2 and TRBJ1-1, the full variable domain is EAGVAQSPRYKIIEKRQSVAFWCNPISGHATLYWYQQILGQGPKLLIQFQNNGVVDDSQLPKDRFSAERLKGVDSTLKIQPAKLEDSAVYLCASSLWTGGNTEAFFGQGTRLTVV.

The V and J genes are TRBV2 and TRBJ1-1; 8 bases are shared with TRBD1. Germline assignment: CDR1 SNHLY and CDR2 FYNNEI. The CDR3 sequence is 14 residues long. The ends lost 3 bases at V and 5 bases at J; junction bases unmatched: 5. The CDR3 here is CASSERTGRTEAFF. CDR3 DNA: TGTGCCAGCAGTGAGAGGACAGGGCGGACTGAAGCTTTCTTT.

Notes on this clone: An end of the junction does not agree with germline; a read error may underlie this. This sequence joins TRBV2 and TRBJ1-2, with 10 bases matching TRBD1. CDR3 length equals 12 residues. Germline V gene data show CDR1 as SNHLY and CDR2 as FYNNEI. The CDR3, as DNA: TGTGCCAGCAGTGCGGACAGGGGGTTTGTTCTCTTC. Translated: CASSADRGFVLF.

V gene TRBV4-3 combines with J gene TRBJ2-1, with 8 bases matching TRBD2. Germline V gives CDR1 LGHNA, CDR2 YSLEER. Trimming took 3 bases from V and 7 from J; bases not matched to a gene: 8. CDR3 size: 15 residues. CDR3 DNA: TGCGCCAGCAGCCAGCTGGGACTAGGATCTAATGAGCAGTTCTTC. It codes for CASSQLGLGSNEQFF.

The chain's CDR3 is CASSLGTGGNTIYF. The CDR3 region has the DNA TGTGCCAGCAGCTTAGGGACAGGCGGAAACACCATATATTTT. V is TRBV7-9 and J is TRBJ1-3, with 7 nucleotides matching TRBD1. The length of the CDR3 is 14 residues. After removal of 1 base from V and 4 bases from J, the junction contained 1 base not matched to a gene. Germline-derived CDR1 and CDR2 are SEHNR and FQNEAQ (reference sequence).

This rearrangement joins TRBV10-3 to TRBJ2-3; maybe TRBD2 (5 bases). V lost 6 bases and J 2 bases, leaving 15 bases between the germline ends. The germline gives CDR1 ENHRY, CDR2 SYGVKD. The CDR3 totals 15 residues. The CDR3 DNA sequence: TGTGCCATCAGAAGGACTTCCTCCTACACAGATACGCAGTATTTT. This encodes CAIRRTSSYTDTQYF.

The rearrangement uses TRBV5-6 and TRBJ1-5; maybe TRBD1 (6 bases). Deletions cut 4 bases from V and 5 bases from J, with 16 bases between. Germline-derived CDR1 and CDR2 are SGHDT and YYEEEE. CDR3 length equals 15 residues. CDR3 in amino acids: CASSQNIRQDQPQHF. In DNA, the CDR3 is TGTGCCAGCAGCCAAAATATCCGACAGGATCAGCCCCAGCATTTT.

The genes are TRBV30 and TRBJ2-7, with TRBD2 matching over 12 bases. CDR1 is GTSNPN and CDR2 is SVGIG in the germline V gene (reference sequence). V lost 4 bases, J lost 6 bases, and 13 bases stayed unmatched. CDR3 length equals 16 residues. CDR3 in amino acids: CAWTPPGLAGSREQYF. Written as DNA, the CDR3 is TGTGCCTGGACCCCCCCTGGACTAGCGGGATCCCGCGAGCAGTACTTC.

V is TRBV2 and J is TRBJ1-2, with 9 bases fitting TRBD1. This CDR3 region has 13 residues. Germline CDR1 is SNHLY and CDR2 is FYNNEI. Losses at the gene ends were 4 bases for V and 8 bases for J; bases not matched to a gene: 5. The CDR3 spells CASSGDRAHGYTF. The CDR3 DNA reads as TGTGCCAGCAGTGGGGACAGGGCTCACGGCTACACCTTC.

The rearrangement uses TRBV28 and TRBJ2-6; 7 bases map to TRBD1. The J segment lost 1 base and the V segment lost 7 bases, leaving 7 bases of the junction unmatched. This CDR3 is built from 16 residues. CDR1 MDHEN and CDR2 SYDVKM come from the germline V gene. The CDR3 DNA sequence: TGTGCCAGCACCACAGGGGAGTTTTCTGGGGCCAACGTCCTGACTTTC. It yields the protein CASTTGEFSGANVLTF.

This clone was counted only a few times. The chain links TRBV6-5 to TRBJ2-1; 7 bases map to TRBD2. The V gene's germline CDR1 is MNHEY and CDR2 SVGAGI. CDR3 length equals 14 residues. Trimming took 2 bases from V and 8 from J; bases not matched to a gene: 6. Here the CDR3 reads CASSYVGGIDEQFF. CDR3 in DNA: TGTGCCAGCAGTTACGTGGGGGGGATTGATGAGCAGTTCTTC.

The chain recombines TRBV7-3 with TRBJ2-2, with a tentative D call TRBD2 (5 bases). V was pared by 2 bases and J by 4 bases, with 8 bases between. The CDR3 spans 14 residues. Germline V CDR1 and CDR2: SGHTA, FQGTGA. The chain's CDR3 is CASSLGLVTGELFF. In nucleotides, the CDR3 is TGTGCCAGCAGCTTAGGACTCGTCACCGGGGAGCTGTTTTTT.

The gene calls are TRBV19 and TRBJ1-4, with D perhaps matching TRBD1 (6 bases). The CDR3 runs 13 residues. Looked up from germline, CDR1 is LNHDA and CDR2 is SQIVND (reference sequence). With 8 bases removed from V and 8 bases from J, the gap between germline ends came to 15 bases. DNA for the CDR3: TGTGCCAGTGTGCGGGGGCATGGGGAAAAACTGTTTTTT. Translation: CASVRGHGEKLFF.

This clone was picked up one time. J is TRBJ1-2 and V is TRBV7-9, with no clear D. Trimming left V 2 bases short and J 8 bases short, with 9 bases between. This CDR3 is built from 12 residues. Germline V gene lookup returns CDR1 SEHNR and CDR2 FQNEAQ (reference sequence). CDR3 amino acids: CASSLYPEGYTF. DNA for the CDR3: TGTGCCAGCAGCTTATATCCGGAGGGCTACACCTTC.